The 13 T cell receptor beta chains below were found in one sample sequenced in a study of regulatory T cells in long-lasting Graves disease. The TCR beta library used iRepertoire HTBI primers with Arm-PCR amplification of CDR3. TCRdb reprocessed the multiplex PCR reads with MiXCR, giving one entry per CDR3 protein. The table has some 500,000 distinct CDR3 sequences, around an eighth seen once. Time point in this sample: newly diagnosed GD, antithyroid drugs for less than 3 months. The TCR library was made from RNA extracted from PBMCs. These same data were also listed under a study on T cells in Graves' hyperthyroidism and ophthalmopathy.

The sequenced sample was peripheral blood mononuclear cells (PBMCs), obtained at new diagnosis, from a patient treated with antithyroid drugs. Every receptor here comes from a man aged 25 to 40 with Graves disease.

A word on this clonotype: Being one base from a much bigger clone, this may be a read error. The V and J genes are TRBV6-2 or TRBV6-3 and TRBJ1-1, with a tentative D call TRBD1 (6 bases). The CDR3 extends over 12 amino acids. In germline, CDR1 is MNHEY, CDR2 SVGEGT. CDR3 loop: CASRRGPSEALF. The CDR3, as DNA: TGTGCCAGCAGACGGGGGCCATCTGAGGCTCTCTTT.

Only a few counts were recorded for this clonotype. The gene calls are TRBV27 and TRBJ1-5, with TRBD1 identical over 8 bases. The CDR3 extends over 16 amino acids. Per the germline V gene, CDR1 is MNHEY and CDR2 is SMNVEV (reference sequence). Unmatched junction bases numbered 11, after V lost 6 bases and J lost 4 bases. The CDR3 nucleotides read TGTGCCAGCAGCCCGAGCAGGGGGCGATGGAATCAGCCCCAGCATTTT. It yields the protein CASSPSRGRWNQPQHF.

This clonotype was seen many times. The genes are TRBV2 and TRBJ2-7; 12 bases map to TRBD1. The J segment lost 7 bases and the V segment lost 4 bases, leaving 8 bases of the junction unmatched. CDR1 is SNHLY and CDR2 is FYNNEI in the germline V gene. The CDR3 has 15 residues. The CDR3: CASSAPGQGAEEQYF. As DNA, the CDR3 is TGTGCCAGCAGTGCACCGGGACAGGGGGCTGAAGAGCAGTACTTC.

This clonotype came up many times. Sequence at one end of the junction differs from germline and may be a read error. This chain connects TRBV6-1 to TRBJ1-1; D unresolved. The CDR3 covers 14 residues. The germline CDR1 and CDR2 sequences are MNHNS and SASEGT. The CDR3 here is CASSQDPQSTEAFF. CDR3 nucleotide sequence: TGCGCCAGCAGTCAAGACCCCCAGAGCACTGAAGCTTTCTTT.

This clonotype has only a few counts. This chain connects TRBV4-1 to TRBJ1-2, with D maybe TRBD1 (5 bases). The CDR3 runs to 15 residues. V was cut by 0 bases and J by 7 bases, with 15 bases left in between. Germline CDR1 and CDR2: MGHRA and YSYEKL. CDR3 nucleotide sequence: TGCGCCAGCAGCCAAGATGGGGGGGGGGTGTTTGGCTACACCTTC. Protein sequence: CASSQDGGGVFGYTF.

This clonotype was seen ten or more times. V gene TRBV20-1 combines with J gene TRBJ1-1; D is ambiguous. Germline V CDR1 and CDR2: DFQATT, SNEGSKA (reference sequence). V lost 1 base and J lost 8, with 11 bases in between. This CDR3 contains 12 residues. The CDR3 spells CSARGAGFEAFF. The CDR3 nucleotides are TGCAGTGCTAGAGGAGCCGGGTTCGAAGCTTTCTTT.

This clonotype was seen repeatedly, ten times or more. The chain uses TRBV20-1 and TRBJ2-3; D call uncertain. V was pared by 2 bases and J by 6 bases, with 12 bases between. The CDR3 loop spans 13 amino acids. Germline CDR1 and CDR2: DFQATT and SNEGSKA (reference sequence). The CDR3 loop is CSARPDGDDTQYF. The CDR3 DNA is TGCAGTGCTAGACCAGACGGCGACGATACGCAGTATTTT.

As regards this clonotype: Relative to the germline gene, one junction end is altered; a read error may explain this. The chain recombines TRBV27 with TRBJ2-2; 8 bases are shared with TRBD2. The CDR3 runs to 17 residues. CDR1 MNHEY and CDR2 SMNVEV come from the germline V gene (reference sequence). CDR3 sequence (DNA): TGTGCCAACAGTTTCCTCTGGGGCGGGAGGTCCACCGGGGAGCTGTTTTTT. Protein: CANSFLWGGRSTGELFF.

This clonotype has at least ten counts. This chain joins TRBV20-1 and TRBJ1-4; no reliable D call. The germline V and J ends were trimmed by 0 bases and 0 bases, with 8 bases remaining between them. Germline CDR1 and CDR2: DFQATT and SNEGSKA (reference sequence). This CDR3 has 15 residues. For the CDR3, the DNA is TGCAGTGCTAGAGAAGATACCACAACTAATGAAAAACTGTTTTTT. Encoded protein: CSAREDTTTNEKLFF.

This clonotype has a count of ten or more. The rearrangement uses TRBV29-1 and TRBJ2-1; D is possibly TRBD1 or TRBD2 (5 bases each). The V and J ends lost 3 bases and 5 bases respectively, with 8 bases between them. Per the germline V gene, CDR1 is SQVTM and CDR2 is ANQGSEA. The CDR3 loop spans 12 amino acids. This chain's CDR3 is CSVETGHNEQFF. The CDR3 region has the DNA TGCAGCGTTGAGACGGGACACAATGAGCAGTTCTTC.

This clonotype was recorded a few times. The rearrangement uses TRBV9 and TRBJ2-1; D possibly uses TRBD1 or TRBD2 (5 bases each). This CDR3 spans 13 amino acids. Trimming pared 2 bases from V and 6 bases from J, leaving 9 bases between. Germline values: CDR1 SGDLS, CDR2 YYNGEE. The CDR3 bases are TGTGCCAGCAGCGTCGGGACGCCCAATGAGCAGTTCTTC. Encoded protein: CASSVGTPNEQFF.

The genes are TRBV30 and TRBJ2-2; D is uncertain. CDR3 length equals 14 residues. V lost 4 bases and J 4 bases, leaving 13 bases between the germline ends. Germline V CDR1 and CDR2: GTSNPN, SVGIG (reference sequence). In DNA, the CDR3 is TGTGCCTGGACCCCGGGCAGATCCACCGGGGAGCTGTTTTTT. Its protein is CAWTPGRSTGELFF.

This clonotype was detected ten times or more. The CDR3 DNA reads as TGTGCCAGCAGCGCCAATATATACGAGCAGTACTTC. Protein sequence: CASSANIYEQYF. The chain recombines TRBV5-5 with TRBJ2-7; D not resolved. Germline CDR1 SGHKS, CDR2 YYEKEE (reference sequence). CDR3 length: 12 residues. V was pared by 4 bases and J by 4 bases, with 9 bases between.